Listed below are T cell receptor beta chains from one sample, sequenced in a study of blood T cell repertoires in COVID-19. This table comes from immunoSEQ multiplex PCR, and its TCRdb copy is limited to in-frame clones, with some not included. Of 90,000 to 120,000 clones listed, about four fifths are singletons. Specimen: peripheral blood. The receptors here all came from a man aged 65-85 years with acute or convalescent COVID-19. Each CDR3 is given with its conserved first and last residue. D genes are given only for firm matches. Only part of the rows carry a size: once, few, many, or a class if the clone is expanded.

length: 15
size: NA
D: TRBD1
V: TRBV19
J: TRBJ1-1
DNA: TGTGCCAGTAGTATCACCGGGACAGGGAGCACTGAAGCTTTCTTT
CDR3: CASSITGTGSTEAFF

length: 15
size: NA
D: TRBD1
V: TRBV10-3
J: TRBJ1-1
DNA: TGTGCCATCAACGACCCGGACAGGGATAACACTGAAGCTTTCTTT
CDR3: CAINDPDRDNTEAFF

length: 13
size: NA
D: TRBD1
V: TRBV2
J: TRBJ1-5
DNA: TGTGCCAGCACTGCAGGGGGCAGCAAGCCCCAGCATTTT
CDR3: CASTAGGSKPQHF

length: 19
size: NA
D: TRBD1
V: TRBV4-2
J: TRBJ2-6
DNA: TGTGCCAGCAGCCAAGACGGACAGGGCCAAAAGTCTGGGGCCAACGTCCTGACTTTC
CDR3: CASSQDGQGQKSGANVLTF

length: 15
size: NA
D: TRBD2
V: TRBV2
J: TRBJ2-5
DNA: TGTGCCAGCAGTGGGGCGAGCGGGGGACAAGAGACCCAGTACTTC
CDR3: CASSGASGGQETQYF

length: 14
size: NA
D: NA
V: TRBV6-5
J: TRBJ2-3
DNA: TGTGCCAGCAGGACACTAGAAAGCACAGATACGCAGTATTTT
CDR3: CASRTLESTDTQYF

length: 16
size: NA
D: NA
V: TRBV5-1
J: TRBJ1-1
DNA: TGCGCCAGCAGCTTGGTAGGGGGAGCACTCGACACTGAAGCTTTCTTT
CDR3: CASSLVGGALDTEAFF

length: 13
size: NA
D: NA
V: TRBV9
J: TRBJ1-1
DNA: TGTGCCAGCAGCCCTAGACAGTACACTGAAGCTTTCTTT
CDR3: CASSPRQYTEAFF

length: 14
size: NA
D: NA
V: TRBV3-1/TRBV3-2
J: TRBJ1-4
DNA: TGTGCCAGCAGCCAACTCAGGCCTAATGAAAAACTGTTTTTT
CDR3: CASSQLRPNEKLFF

length: 13
size: NA
D: NA
V: TRBV11-2
J: TRBJ2-2
DNA: TGTGCCAGCGGGCAGGCAAACACCGGGGAGCTGTTTTTT
CDR3: CASGQANTGELFF

length: 15
size: few
D: NA
V: TRBV19
J: TRBJ1-1
DNA: TGTGCCAGTAGTTTCTCCCTAGGCCCAGCCACTGAAGCTTTCTTT
CDR3: CASSFSLGPATEAFF

length: 16
size: NA
D: TRBD2
V: TRBV19
J: TRBJ2-1
DNA: TGTGCCAGTAGTATTCCCGCAACGGGGGGGCCGAATGAGCAGTTCTTC
CDR3: CASSIPATGGPNEQFF

length: 18
size: NA
D: NA
V: TRBV19
J: TRBJ1-2
DNA: TGTGCCAGTAGTTCACTTATTTCGGCGGGGGGCGATACGAATGGCTACACCTTC
CDR3: CASSSLISAGGDTNGYTF

length: 16
size: NA
D: TRBD2
V: TRBV7-6
J: TRBJ2-3
DNA: TGTGCCAGCAGCGGCATTAGCGGGGGCGGCACAGATACGCAGTATTTT
CDR3: CASSGISGGGTDTQYF

length: 17
size: NA
D: NA
V: TRBV7-8
J: TRBJ1-5
DNA: TGTGCCAGCAGCTCTAGTGGGACAAAAGAAGGGAATCAGCCCCAGCATTTT
CDR3: CASSSSGTKEGNQPQHF

length: 15
size: NA
D: NA
V: TRBV9
J: TRBJ2-3
DNA: TGTGCCAGCAGCGTAGTGCAGTCTAGCACAGATACGCAGTATTTT
CDR3: CASSVVQSSTDTQYF

length: 13
size: once
D: NA
V: TRBV11-3
J: TRBJ2-7
DNA: TGTGCCAGCAGCTTATTGGATAGAGGCGAGCAGTACTTC
CDR3: CASSLLDRGEQYF

length: 14
size: few
D: NA
V: TRBV6-6
J: TRBJ2-5
DNA: TGTGCCAGCACACTGGGGGGACCTCAAGAGACCCAGTACTTC
CDR3: CASTLGGPQETQYF

length: 14
size: NA
D: NA
V: TRBV6-5
J: TRBJ1-4
DNA: TGTGCCAGCAGTTACAGGGGAGGGGATGAAAAACTGTTTTTT
CDR3: CASSYRGGDEKLFF

length: 16
size: NA
D: NA
V: TRBV15
J: TRBJ1-3
DNA: TGTGCCACCAGCAGAGATCTCGCGAGCTCTGGAAACACCATATATTTT
CDR3: CATSRDLASSGNTIYF

length: 15
size: once
D: TRBD1
V: TRBV5-5
J: TRBJ1-5
DNA: TGTGCCAGCAGCATGGAGGGCCAGGGGGGACAGCCCCAGCATTTT
CDR3: CASSMEGQGGQPQHF

length: 14
size: NA
D: NA
V: TRBV5-6
J: TRBJ2-5
DNA: TGTGCCAGCAGCTTCACGAACCTTCGGGAGACCCAGTACTTC
CDR3: CASSFTNLRETQYF

length: 17
size: NA
D: TRBD1
V: TRBV19
J: TRBJ2-2
DNA: TGTGCCAGTAGTACCCGGGACAGGGGGCTTAACACCGGGGAGCTGTTTTTT
CDR3: CASSTRDRGLNTGELFF

length: 17
size: NA
D: NA
V: TRBV28
J: TRBJ2-3
DNA: TGTGCCAGCAGTTCTACAGGATTGGGTTCTGAGACAGATACGCAGTATTTT
CDR3: CASSSTGLGSETDTQYF

length: 16
size: NA
D: TRBD2
V: TRBV6-5
J: TRBJ2-1
DNA: TGTGCCAGCAGTTACTCGACTAGCGGGGCCTACAATGAGCAGTTCTTC
CDR3: CASSYSTSGAYNEQFF

length: 13
size: NA
D: TRBD1
V: TRBV19
J: TRBJ1-1
DNA: TGTGCCAGTAGTCCTCAGGGGGGTACTGAAGCTTTCTTT
CDR3: CASSPQGGTEAFF

length: 15
size: NA
D: NA
V: TRBV7-2
J: TRBJ1-5
DNA: TGTGCCAGCAGCTTAGGAGGGGGAATGGTTCAGCCCCAGCATTTT
CDR3: CASSLGGGMVQPQHF

length: 14
size: NA
D: NA
V: TRBV5-1
J: TRBJ2-6
DNA: TGCGCCAGCAGGAGGAACTCTGGGGCCAACGTCCTGACTTTC
CDR3: CASRRNSGANVLTF

length: 15
size: NA
D: NA
V: TRBV3-1/TRBV3-2
J: TRBJ1-5
DNA: TGTGCCAGCAGCCCACAGGGCCAGGGAAATCAGCCCCAGCATTTT
CDR3: CASSPQGQGNQPQHF

length: 14
size: NA
D: NA
V: TRBV2
J: TRBJ1-6
DNA: TGTGCCAGCAGAGATTACAGGGTGAATTCACCCCTCCACTTT
CDR3: CASRDYRVNSPLHF

length: 15
size: NA
D: NA
V: TRBV5-4
J: TRBJ1-1
DNA: TGTGCCAGCAGCTTGGAGAAGGGGAAGGGCACTGAAGCTTTCTTT
CDR3: CASSLEKGKGTEAFF

length: 13
size: NA
D: NA
V: TRBV13
J: TRBJ1-5
DNA: TGTGCCAGCAGCTCCCTGCCGGGTAAGCCCCAGCATTTT
CDR3: CASSSLPGKPQHF

length: 13
size: NA
D: NA
V: TRBV7-9
J: TRBJ1-1
DNA: TGTGCCAGCAGCCGGATAGGAGGCACTGAAGCTTTCTTT
CDR3: CASSRIGGTEAFF

length: 15
size: NA
D: NA
V: TRBV9
J: TRBJ2-7
DNA: TGTGCCAGCAGCGTAGGCGGGTCCCCCTCCTACGAGCAGTACTTC
CDR3: CASSVGGSPSYEQYF

length: 13
size: NA
D: NA
V: TRBV27
J: TRBJ2-1
DNA: TGTGCCAGCAGTTTACGGGGAAACAATGAGCAGTTCTTC
CDR3: CASSLRGNNEQFF